Shown below are 30 T cell receptor beta chains from a single sample sequenced in a study of T-cell reconstitution after alpha-beta-depleted transplantation in children (dated by TCRdb to 2015 to 2016). Library method: PCR. Sequencing was carried out with an Illumina HiSeq 2500. To normalize quantification of the TCRbeta repertoire, the TCR libraries were built with molecular barcoding that relied on unique molecular identifiers. TCRdb reworked the public reads: Q25 trimming with fastp, MiXCR clone assembly, productive beta chains retained. Rows merge per CDR3 protein into single entries with the most common DNA and genes. The sample table contains 260,000 or so distinct CDR3 sequences; only one count was recorded for around 12% of them. The top ten constitute about 2.4% of the sample. The starting material was PBMCs from the stem cell graft donor, obtained from the stem cell graft. Receptor source: a human donor who donated a stem cell graft to a child with acute lymphoblastic leukemia.

The table lists this clonotype with many counts. J is TRBJ1-1 and V is TRBV12-3 or TRBV12-4; 7 nucleotides match TRBD1. The V gene end was trimmed by 7 bases and the J gene end by 5 bases; junction bases not matched to a gene: 4. The CDR3 consists of 12 residues. For the CDR3, the DNA is TGTGCCAGCATCCAACAGGGGACTGAAGCTTTCTTT. It encodes CASIQQGTEAFF.

This clonotype appeared many times. The CDR3: CASSQGDSSYEQYF. CDR3 sequence (DNA): TGCGCCAGCAGCCAAGGGGACAGCTCCTACGAGCAGTACTTC. The V and J genes are TRBV4-3 and TRBJ2-7; 7 nucleotides line up with TRBD1. The CDR3 spans 14 residues. J was trimmed by 0 bases and V by 1 base; bases with no gene match: 0. From germline, CDR1 is LGHNA and CDR2 YSLEER.

The chain is built from TRBV7-2 and TRBJ2-1; D is uncertain. The length of the CDR3 is 14 residues. The germline V gene encodes CDR1 SGHTA and CDR2 FQGNSA. The V end lost 4 bases, the J end lost 7 bases, and 14 bases lay between the germline ends. The CDR3 sequence: CASSYRIDGNEQFF. The CDR3 DNA is TGTGCCAGCAGCTATCGGATAGATGGTAATGAGCAGTTCTTC. Drawing the rest from reference TRBV7-2 and TRBJ2-1, the complete variable domain is GAGVSQSPSNKVTEKGKDVELRCDPISGHTALYWYRQSLGQGLEFLIYFQGNSAPDKSGLPSDRFSAERTGGSVSTLTIQRTQQEDSAVYLCASSYRIDGNEQFFGPGTRLTVL.

At least ten counts were recorded for this clonotype. This chain connects TRBV28 to TRBJ2-5; D uncertain. The germline V gene encodes CDR1 MDHEN and CDR2 SYDVKM. This CDR3 is 14 amino acids long. Trimming left V 3 bases short and J 6 bases short, with 14 bases between. The CDR3 here is CASSFVRWGKTQYF. The CDR3 DNA follows: TGTGCCAGCAGTTTCGTCAGGTGGGGAAAGACCCAGTACTTC.

This clonotype was recorded at least ten times. The genes are TRBV4-3 and TRBJ2-1, with a weak D call TRBD2 (5 bases). Germline V gene data show CDR1 as LGHNA and CDR2 as YSLEER. This CDR3 has 15 amino acids. The V end was cut by 3 bases, the J end by 8 bases, with 17 bases between. The DNA of the CDR3 is TGCGCCAGCAGCCAGGAGGCGGCGGAGCCCTATGAGCAGTTCTTC. Protein sequence: CASSQEAAEPYEQFF.

Many counts were recorded for this clonotype. The chain uses TRBV5-4 and TRBJ2-3; possible D gene TRBD1, 6 bases. Germline-derived CDR1 and CDR2 are SGHNT and YYREEE (reference sequence). This CDR3 is 16 amino acids long. With 2 bases removed from V and 0 bases from J, the gap between germline ends came to 13 bases. The CDR3 here is CASSFRRGPSTDTQYF. CDR3 DNA: TGTGCCAGCAGCTTTCGCAGGGGCCCTAGCACAGATACGCAGTATTTT.

This clonotype was counted many times. The V and J genes are TRBV29-1 and TRBJ1-1; 8 positions agree with TRBD1. The CDR3 consists of 14 residues. V dropped 0 bases and J dropped 4; count of bases not matched to a gene: 4. Germline V lookup: CDR1 SQVTM, CDR2 ANQGSEA. The CDR3 reads CSVEDRGPGTEAFF. The CDR3 nucleotides are TGCAGCGTTGAAGACAGGGGGCCTGGCACTGAAGCTTTCTTT.

This clonotype occurred many times. The genes are TRBV10-3 and TRBJ2-5; D not resolved. The CDR3 runs to 13 residues. The V gene's germline CDR1 is ENHRY and CDR2 SYGVKD. The germline V and J ends were trimmed by 3 bases and 2 bases, with 7 bases remaining between them. The CDR3 DNA reads TGTGCCATCAGTGACGCGACTCAAGAGACCCAGTACTTC. It codes for CAISDATQETQYF.

This clonotype came up many times. The rearrangement joins TRBV12-3 or TRBV12-4 to TRBJ1-1, with D hard to call. V lost 10 bases, J lost 1 base, and 13 bases lay in between. The CDR3 runs 13 residues. CDR3 residues: CAITGPGNTEAFF. The CDR3 nucleotides read TGTGCCATTACCGGTCCGGGGAACACTGAAGCTTTCTTT.

The chain is built from TRBV7-2 and TRBJ1-2, with D unresolved. The CDR3 extends over 14 amino acids. V was clipped by 3 bases and J by 8 bases, with 16 bases between them. Germline lookup yields CDR1 SGHTA and CDR2 FQGNSA. The CDR3 nucleotides are TGTGCCAGCAGCTTGGGCGGTATAGTACTGGGCTACACCTTC. It is translated as CASSLGGIVLGYTF.

This clonotype was counted many times. The chain has TRBV4-3 and TRBJ2-2; 9 bases fit TRBD1. Unmatched junction bases numbered 8, after V lost 3 bases and J lost 6 bases. Germline CDR1 reads LGHNA; CDR2 reads YSLEER. The CDR3 is made up of 16 amino acids. CDR3 nucleotide sequence: TGCGCCAGCAGCCATCTACCGGGACAGGGACCCGGGGAGCTGTTTTTT. It is translated as CASSHLPGQGPGELFF.

This clonotype was seen at least ten times. J is TRBJ1-3 and V is TRBV7-9; D is undetermined. Germline CDR1 is SEHNR and CDR2 is FQNEAQ (reference sequence). The V and J ends lost 1 base and 4 bases respectively, with 8 bases between them. The CDR3 covers 14 residues. The DNA for the CDR3 is TGTGCCAGCAGCTTAGGTAGACCGGGAAACACCATATATTTT. Protein: CASSLGRPGNTIYF.

At least ten counts were recorded for this clonotype. The CDR3 spells CASSSRQAGGETQYF. In DNA form, the CDR3 reads TGTGCCAGCAGTTCGAGACAGGCAGGGGGGGAGACCCAGTACTTC. The genes are TRBV28 and TRBJ2-5, with D possibly being TRBD1 (7 bases). This CDR3 spans 15 amino acids. V lost 4 bases and J 5 bases, leaving 17 bases between the germline ends. Germline CDR1 reads MDHEN; CDR2 reads SYDVKM.

This clonotype has a count of ten or more. The chain carries TRBV5-1 and TRBJ2-3, with TRBD1 matching over 10 bases. Per germline, CDR1 SGHRS and CDR2 YFSETQ. With V trimmed by 3 bases and J by 5 bases, 6 bases remained unmatched. This CDR3 contains 15 residues. CDR3 residues: CASSWDRGSGDTQYF. The CDR3 bases are TGCGCCAGCAGCTGGGACAGGGGATCAGGAGATACGCAGTATTTT.

This clonotype has ten or more counts. V usage is TRBV13 and J usage is TRBJ2-1; TRBD2 aligns across 11 bases. The length of the CDR3 is 16 residues. The V and J ends lost 5 bases and 6 bases, in that order; junction bases with no gene match: 9. CDR1 is PRHDT, CDR2 FYEKMQ, per germline (reference sequence). The CDR3 bases are TGTGCCAGCAGCGAAGCTACTAGCGGGAGATCCAATGAGCAGTTCTTC. Protein: CASSEATSGRSNEQFF. The full variable domain, its missing parts supplied by reference TRBV13 and TRBJ2-1, is AAGVIQSPRHLIKEKRETATLKCYPIPRHDTVYWYQQGPGQDPQFLISFYEKMQSDKGSIPDRFSAQQFSDYHSELNMSSLELGDSALYFCASSEATSGRSNEQFFGPGTRLTVL.

This clonotype was seen ten or more times. This rearrangement joins TRBV18 to TRBJ2-3; 13 nucleotides match TRBD2. Per germline, CDR1 KGHSH and CDR2 LQKENI. J gave up 2 bases and V 3 bases, and 8 bases lay outside the gene matches. This CDR3 has 18 residues. CDR3 loop: CASSPKPTSGGATDTQYF. CDR3 DNA: TGTGCCAGCTCACCGAAACCCACTAGCGGGGGGGCCACAGATACGCAGTATTTT.

In this sample, this clonotype turned up many times. The rearrangement links TRBV29-1 to TRBJ1-2; TRBD1 matches at 7 bases. The CDR3 contains 12 residues. The V gene's germline CDR1 is SQVTM and CDR2 ANQGSEA. V shed 5 bases, J shed 4 bases, and the junction held 4 bases outside the gene matches. The CDR3 spells CSVPTGAYGYTF. CDR3 bases: TGCAGCGTTCCTACAGGGGCCTATGGCTACACCTTC.

In its sample, this clonotype was seen many times. The V and J genes are TRBV27 and TRBJ1-1; no firm D call. Trimming removed 5 bases from V and 7 bases from J, with 8 bases in between. CDR3 size: 11 residues. Germline V gene sequence: CDR1 MNHEY, CDR2 SMNVEV (reference sequence). The CDR3 coding sequence is TGTGCCAGCAGTACACACCTTGAAGCTTTCTTT. Its translation is CASSTHLEAFF.

This clonotype has a handful of counts. The CDR3 loop reads CASSLGPRGETQYF. CDR3 bases: TGCGCCAGCAGCCTGGGCCCGCGGGGCGAGACCCAGTACTTC. The chain is built from TRBV4-3 and TRBJ2-5; a weak D match, TRBD2 (6 bases). This CDR3 is 14 amino acids long. Per germline, CDR1 LGHNA and CDR2 YSLEER. Trimming removed 4 bases from V and 5 bases from J, with 14 bases in between.

The V call is TRBV5-1, the J call TRBJ2-5; D not resolved. Germline values: CDR1 SGHRS, CDR2 YFSETQ. The V end lost 3 bases, the J end lost 6 bases, and 15 bases lay between the germline ends. The CDR3 covers 14 residues. The CDR3, as DNA: TGCGCCAGCAGCTCCCTACAGCCCCCTAAGACCCAGTACTTC. Protein product: CASSSLQPPKTQYF.

This clonotype was seen ten or more times. The gene calls are TRBV14 and TRBJ2-3; D call uncertain. Germline V gene sequence: CDR1 SGHDN, CDR2 FVKESK. V was shortened by 0 bases and J by 2 bases, with 12 bases between the two germline ends. The CDR3 covers 16 residues. CDR3 in amino acids: CASSQDKARSTDTQYF. The CDR3 DNA reads as TGTGCCAGCAGCCAAGACAAAGCCAGGTCCACAGATACGCAGTATTTT.

This clonotype showed up many times. The chain carries TRBV6-2 or TRBV6-3 and TRBJ1-5, with a possible D match to TRBD1 (6 bases). CDR3 length equals 15 residues. Germline V CDR1 and CDR2: MNHEY, SVGEGT. V gave up 4 bases and J gave up 1 base, with 11 bases separating them. The DNA of the CDR3 is TGTGCCAGCAGTTGGTTGAGGGGGAGCAATCAGCCCCAGCATTTT. The encoded protein is CASSWLRGSNQPQHF.

The table lists this clonotype with a few counts. The chain couples TRBV6-1 to TRBJ2-3; D remains ambiguous. The CDR3 has 16 amino acids. V was shortened by 1 base and J by 1 base, with 12 bases between the two germline ends. Germline loops: CDR1 MNHNS, CDR2 SASEGT. CDR3 in amino acids: CASSEVPRYGTDTQYF. The CDR3 DNA is TGTGCCAGCAGTGAAGTCCCCAGATACGGCACAGATACGCAGTATTTT.

The V gene is TRBV20-1, the J gene TRBJ1-1; unclear D gene. The CDR3 loop spans 14 amino acids. The V gene lost 4 bases and the J gene lost 0 bases, with 12 bases spanning the gap. The V gene's germline CDR1 is DFQATT and CDR2 SNEGSKA (reference sequence). The CDR3 DNA sequence: TGCAGTGCTATTCATTCGACGATGAACACTGAAGCTTTCTTT. Amino acids: CSAIHSTMNTEAFF.

In this sample, this clonotype turned up many times. V gene TRBV27 combines with J gene TRBJ2-5, with 7 bases fitting TRBD1. CDR3 length equals 18 residues. The germline V gene has CDR1 MNHEY and CDR2 SMNVEV (reference sequence). The trim removed 4 bases at V and 3 bases at J, leaving 17 bases unmatched. The CDR3 loop is CASSSRALTGSLEETQYF. The CDR3 nucleotides are TGTGCCAGCAGTTCCCGGGCCTTGACAGGGTCTTTGGAAGAGACCCAGTACTTC.

About this clonotype itself: This may stem from a read error, because a much larger clone lies one nucleotide away. The J gene is TRBJ2-3, the V gene TRBV20-1; possible D gene TRBD1, 6 bases. There are 14 residues in the CDR3. Germline V gene sequence: CDR1 DFQATT, CDR2 SNEGSKA (reference sequence). As DNA, the CDR3 is TGCAGCCCGAGGGGGAGCACCGATGCAGATACGCAGTATTTT. Residues: CSPRGSTDADTQYF.

This clonotype was found many times. The genes are TRBV20-1 and TRBJ2-7; D may be TRBD1 (7 bases). The V end was cut by 0 bases, the J end by 4 bases, with 16 bases between. Germline V gene lookup returns CDR1 DFQATT and CDR2 SNEGSKA (reference sequence). This CDR3 spans 15 amino acids. The CDR3 DNA follows: TGCAGTGCTAGAGACCGCGGGACAGTCATATACGAGCAGTACTTC. It codes for CSARDRGTVIYEQYF.

This clonotype showed up many times. V and J are TRBV5-1 and TRBJ2-2, with D hard to call. The CDR3 contains 13 residues. V lost 0 bases to trimming and J lost 3 bases, with 3 bases between them. The germline V gene encodes CDR1 SGHRS and CDR2 YFSETQ. CDR3 sequence: CASSLGHTGELFF. The CDR3 DNA reads as TGCGCCAGCAGCTTGGGGCACACCGGGGAGCTGTTTTTT.

This clonotype has ten or more counts. V and J are TRBV19 and TRBJ2-1; possibly TRBD2 for D (6 bases). V lost 7 bases, J lost 1 base, and 14 bases lay in between. Germline loops: CDR1 LNHDA, CDR2 SQIVND (reference sequence). The CDR3 is made up of 15 amino acids. CDR3 loop: CASTPVGGSYNEQFF. The DNA for the CDR3 is TGTGCCAGTACCCCTGTGGGGGGTTCCTACAATGAGCAGTTCTTC.

This clonotype was recorded at least ten times. The CDR3 reads CASSSSRNEQYF. The CDR3 DNA reads TGCGCCAGCAGCAGCAGCCGCAACGAGCAGTACTTC. V and J are TRBV5-1 and TRBJ2-7, with D uncertain. The CDR3 sequence is 12 residues long. CDR1 and CDR2 from the germline V gene are SGHRS and YFSETQ. The ends were cut back, 4 bases at V and 5 bases at J, with 10 bases in the middle.